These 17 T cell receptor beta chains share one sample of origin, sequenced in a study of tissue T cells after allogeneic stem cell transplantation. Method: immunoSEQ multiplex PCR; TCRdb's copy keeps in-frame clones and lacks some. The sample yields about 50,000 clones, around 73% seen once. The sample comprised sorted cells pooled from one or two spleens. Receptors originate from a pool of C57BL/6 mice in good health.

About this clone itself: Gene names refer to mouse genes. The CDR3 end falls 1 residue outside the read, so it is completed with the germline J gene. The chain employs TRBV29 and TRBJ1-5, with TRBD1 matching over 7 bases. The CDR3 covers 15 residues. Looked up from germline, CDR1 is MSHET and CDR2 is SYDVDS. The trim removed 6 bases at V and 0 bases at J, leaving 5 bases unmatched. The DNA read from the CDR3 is TGTGCTAGCAGCCCCGGGACAGATAACAACCAGGCTCCGCTT. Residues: CASSPGTDNNQAPL. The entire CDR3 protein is CASSPGTDNNQAPLF.

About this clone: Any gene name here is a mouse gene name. CDR3 bases read: TGTGCCAGCAGTGATGACTGGGGGGCCTATGAACAGTAC. It translates to CASSDDWGAYEQY. The full CDR3 reads CASSDDWGAYEQYF. The chain links TRBV13-3 to TRBJ2-7, with 9 bases lining up with TRBD2. The read halts 1 residue ahead of the CDR3 end, with the missing end drawn from the germline J gene. Germline lookup yields CDR1 NNHDY and CDR2 SYVADS. V lost 0 bases, J lost 2 bases, and 0 bases stayed unmatched. This CDR3 is 14 amino acids long.

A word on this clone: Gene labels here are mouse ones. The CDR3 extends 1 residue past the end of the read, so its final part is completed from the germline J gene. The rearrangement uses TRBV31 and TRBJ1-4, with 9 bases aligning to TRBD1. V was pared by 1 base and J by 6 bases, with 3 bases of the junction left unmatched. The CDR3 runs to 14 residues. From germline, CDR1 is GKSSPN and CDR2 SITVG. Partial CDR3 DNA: TGTGCCTGGAGTCCCGGGACAGGGTACGAAAGATTATTT. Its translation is CAWSPGTGYERLF. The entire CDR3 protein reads CAWSPGTGYERLFF.

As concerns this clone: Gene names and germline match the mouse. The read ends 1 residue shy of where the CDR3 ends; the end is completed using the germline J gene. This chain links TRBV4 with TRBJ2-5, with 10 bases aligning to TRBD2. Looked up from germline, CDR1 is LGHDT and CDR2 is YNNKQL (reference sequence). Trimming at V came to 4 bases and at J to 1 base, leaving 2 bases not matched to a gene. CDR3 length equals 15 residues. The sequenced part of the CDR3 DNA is TGTGCCAGCAGCTCAGGACTGGGGGACCAAGACACCCAGTAC. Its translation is CASSSGLGDQDTQY. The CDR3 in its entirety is CASSSGLGDQDTQYF.

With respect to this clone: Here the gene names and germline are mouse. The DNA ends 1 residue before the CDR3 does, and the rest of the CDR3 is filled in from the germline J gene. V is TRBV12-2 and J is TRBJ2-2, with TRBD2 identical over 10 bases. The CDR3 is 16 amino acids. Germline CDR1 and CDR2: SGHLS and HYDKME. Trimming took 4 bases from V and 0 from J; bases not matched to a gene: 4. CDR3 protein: CASSPDWGANTGQLYF. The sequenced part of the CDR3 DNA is TGTGCCAGCTCCCCCGACTGGGGGGCAAACACCGGGCAGCTCTAC. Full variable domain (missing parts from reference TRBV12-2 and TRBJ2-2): NSGVVQSPRYIIKGKGERSILKCIPISGHLSVAWYQQTQGQELKFFIQHYDKMERDKGNLPSRFSVQQFDDYHSEMNMSALELEDSAVYFCASSPDWGANTGQLYFGEGSKLTVL.

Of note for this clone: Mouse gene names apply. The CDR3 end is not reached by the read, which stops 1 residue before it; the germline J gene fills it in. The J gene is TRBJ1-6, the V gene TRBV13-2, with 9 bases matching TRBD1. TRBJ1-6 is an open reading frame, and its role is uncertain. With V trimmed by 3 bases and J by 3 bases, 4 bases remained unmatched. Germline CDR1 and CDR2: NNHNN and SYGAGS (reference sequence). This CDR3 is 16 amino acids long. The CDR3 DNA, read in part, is TGTGCCAGCGGTGCCCCGACAGGGGGCTATAATTCGCCCCTCTAC. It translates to CASGAPTGGYNSPLY. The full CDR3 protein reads CASGAPTGGYNSPLYF.

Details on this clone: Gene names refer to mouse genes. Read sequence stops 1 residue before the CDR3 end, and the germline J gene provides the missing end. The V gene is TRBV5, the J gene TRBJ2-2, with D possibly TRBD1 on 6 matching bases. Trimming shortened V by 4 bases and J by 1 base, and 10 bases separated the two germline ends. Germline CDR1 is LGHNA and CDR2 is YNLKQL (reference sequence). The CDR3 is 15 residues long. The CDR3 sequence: CASSPRQVNTGQLYF. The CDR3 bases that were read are TGTGCCAGCAGCCCGCGACAGGTAAACACCGGGCAGCTCTAC.

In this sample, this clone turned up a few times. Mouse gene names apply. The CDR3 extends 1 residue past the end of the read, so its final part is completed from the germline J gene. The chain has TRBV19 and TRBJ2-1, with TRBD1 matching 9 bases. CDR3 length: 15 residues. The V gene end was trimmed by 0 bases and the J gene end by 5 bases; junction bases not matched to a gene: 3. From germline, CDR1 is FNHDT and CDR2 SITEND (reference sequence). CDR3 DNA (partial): TGTGCCAGCAGTATAGACCGGACAGGGGATGCTGAGCAGTTC. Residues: CASSIDRTGDAEQF. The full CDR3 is CASSIDRTGDAEQFF.

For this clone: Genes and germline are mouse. CDR3 region: CAWSLGLGQNTLYF. CDR3 bases read: TGTGCCTGGAGTCTGGGACTGGGTCAAAACACCTTGTAC. The chain is built from TRBV31 and TRBJ2-4, with 8 bases matching TRBD2. The read falls 1 residue short of the CDR3 end, and the missing part is taken from the germline J gene. Unmatched junction bases numbered 0, after V lost 0 bases and J lost 1 base. CDR3 length equals 14 residues. Looked up from germline, CDR1 is GKSSPN and CDR2 is SITVG.

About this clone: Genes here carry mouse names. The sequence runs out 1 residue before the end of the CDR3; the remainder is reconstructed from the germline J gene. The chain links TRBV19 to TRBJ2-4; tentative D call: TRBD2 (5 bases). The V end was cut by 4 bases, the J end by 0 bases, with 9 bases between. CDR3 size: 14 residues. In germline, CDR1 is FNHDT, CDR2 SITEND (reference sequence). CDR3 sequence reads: CASSSGSSQNTLYF. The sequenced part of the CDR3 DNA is TGTGCCAGCAGTTCTGGGTCTAGTCAAAACACCTTGTAC.

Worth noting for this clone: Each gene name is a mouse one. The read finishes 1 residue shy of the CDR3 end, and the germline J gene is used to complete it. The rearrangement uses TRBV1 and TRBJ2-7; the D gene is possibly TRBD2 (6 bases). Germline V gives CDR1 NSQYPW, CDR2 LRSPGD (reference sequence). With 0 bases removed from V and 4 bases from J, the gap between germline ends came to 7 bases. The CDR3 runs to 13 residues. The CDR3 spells CTCSADGGYEQYF. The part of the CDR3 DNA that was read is TGCACCTGCAGTGCAGATGGGGGTTATGAACAGTAC.

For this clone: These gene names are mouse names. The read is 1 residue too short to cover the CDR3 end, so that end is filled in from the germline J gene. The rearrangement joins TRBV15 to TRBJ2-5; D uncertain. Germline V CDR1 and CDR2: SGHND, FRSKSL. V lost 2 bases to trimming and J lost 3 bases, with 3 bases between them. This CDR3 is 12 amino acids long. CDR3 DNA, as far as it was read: TGTGCCAGCAGTTTAAAGCAAGACACCCAGTAC. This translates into CASSLKQDTQY. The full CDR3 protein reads CASSLKQDTQYF.

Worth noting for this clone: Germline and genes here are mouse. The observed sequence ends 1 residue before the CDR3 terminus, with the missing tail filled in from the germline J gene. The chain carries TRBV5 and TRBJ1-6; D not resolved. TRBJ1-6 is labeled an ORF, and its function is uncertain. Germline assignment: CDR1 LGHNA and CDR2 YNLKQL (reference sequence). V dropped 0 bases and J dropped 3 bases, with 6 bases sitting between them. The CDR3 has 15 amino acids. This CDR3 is CASSQESNYNSPLYF. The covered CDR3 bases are TGTGCCAGCAGCCAAGAATCAAACTATAATTCGCCCCTCTAC.

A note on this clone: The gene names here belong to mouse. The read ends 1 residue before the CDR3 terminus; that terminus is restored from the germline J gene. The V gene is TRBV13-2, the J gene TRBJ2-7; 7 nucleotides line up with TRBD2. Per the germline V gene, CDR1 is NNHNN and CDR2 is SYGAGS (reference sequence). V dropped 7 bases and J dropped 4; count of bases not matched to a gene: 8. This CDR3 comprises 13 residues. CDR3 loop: CASSHWGAYEQYF. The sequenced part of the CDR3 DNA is TGTGCCAGCAGTCACTGGGGAGCTTATGAACAGTAC.

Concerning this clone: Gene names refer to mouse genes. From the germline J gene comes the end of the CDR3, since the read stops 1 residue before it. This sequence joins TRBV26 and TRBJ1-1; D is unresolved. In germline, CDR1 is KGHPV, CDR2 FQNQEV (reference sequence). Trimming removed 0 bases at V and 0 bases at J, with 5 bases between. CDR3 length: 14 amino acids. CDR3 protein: CASSLSHPNTEVFF. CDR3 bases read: TGTGCCAGCAGTCTGTCTCATCCAAACACAGAAGTCTTC.

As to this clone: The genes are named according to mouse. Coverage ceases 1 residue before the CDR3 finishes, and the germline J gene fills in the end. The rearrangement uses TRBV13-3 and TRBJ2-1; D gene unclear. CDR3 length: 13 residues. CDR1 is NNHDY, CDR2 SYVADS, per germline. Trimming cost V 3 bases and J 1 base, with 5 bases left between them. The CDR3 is CASSGVNYAEQFF. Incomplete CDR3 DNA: TGTGCCAGCAGTGGGGTGAACTATGCTGAGCAGTTC.

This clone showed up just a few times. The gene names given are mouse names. Partial CDR3 DNA: TGTGCCAGCAGCCAAGAACTGGGGGGGTGGAGCTCCTATGAACAGTAC. It codes for CASSQELGGWSSYEQY. The full CDR3 protein reads CASSQELGGWSSYEQYF. The gene calls are TRBV2 and TRBJ2-7, with TRBD2 identical over 10 bases. The CDR3 goes on 1 residue after the read ends, and that part is filled in from the germline J gene. The CDR3 consists of 17 residues. The trim removed 0 bases at V and 0 bases at J, leaving 5 bases unmatched. Per germline, CDR1 LGHNA and CDR2 YSYQKL.